Below are 27 T cell receptor beta chains sequenced from a single sample in a study of regulatory T cells in long-lasting Graves disease. Time point denoted: newly diagnosed GD, antithyroid drugs for less than 3 months. TCR sequences were obtained from RNA taken from PBMCs. Arm-PCR with iRepertoire HTBI primers amplified the CDR3 regions for these TCR beta libraries. TCRdb re-called the multiplex PCR reads with MiXCR, one entry per CDR3 protein. The data contain 550,000 to 650,000 distinct CDR3 sequences, about 16% of them singletons. A further study also used this sample, focusing on T cells in Graves' hyperthyroidism and ophthalmopathy.

This specimen consisted of peripheral blood mononuclear cells (PBMCs), obtained at new diagnosis, from a patient treated with antithyroid drugs. These receptors originate from a man aged 18 to 30 with Graves disease.

As for this clonotype: A single base separates this from a much larger clone, so it may be a read error. This chain connects TRBV3-1 to TRBJ2-7; D gene ambiguous. The CDR3 has 12 amino acids. Germline assignment: CDR1 LGHDT and CDR2 YNNKEL (reference sequence). CDR3 region: CASGQANYEQYF. DNA for the CDR3: TGTGCCAGCGGCCAAGCCAACTACGAGCAGTACTTC.

The rearrangement uses TRBV11-1 and TRBJ2-3; D might be TRBD2 (5 bases). CDR1 and CDR2 from the germline V gene are SGHAT and FQDESV (reference sequence). The CDR3 has 14 residues. V was cut by 3 bases and J by 1 base, with 8 bases left in between. For the CDR3, the DNA is TGTGCCAGCAGCTTCCCCGGGGGCACAGATACGCAGTATTTT. Translated: CASSFPGGTDTQYF.

This clonotype was found a few times. The rearrangement uses TRBV7-2 and TRBJ2-7; D might be TRBD2 (5 bases). Per the germline V gene, CDR1 is SGHTA and CDR2 is FQGNSA. V lost 6 bases and J 3 bases, leaving 15 bases between the germline ends. CDR3 length equals 14 residues. DNA of the CDR3: TGTGCCAGCAGTCCTTCGGGGATGGGCTACGAGCAGTACTTC. The encoded protein is CASSPSGMGYEQYF.

V and J are TRBV7-9 and TRBJ2-5, with 7 bases identical to TRBD1. CDR3 length: 14 residues. V lost 4 bases, J lost 3 bases, and 5 bases stayed unmatched. Germline loops: CDR1 SEHNR, CDR2 FQNEAQ (reference sequence). CDR3 nucleotide sequence: TGTGCCAGCAGCTCTCCGACAGGGAAAGAGACCCAGTACTTC. Amino acid sequence: CASSSPTGKETQYF.

This clonotype was counted at least ten times. The V call is TRBV30, the J call TRBJ2-1; 12 bases are shared with TRBD2. From germline, CDR1 is GTSNPN and CDR2 SVGIG (reference sequence). This CDR3 comprises 16 residues. The J segment lost 6 bases and the V segment lost 2 bases, leaving 8 bases of the junction unmatched. The CDR3 sequence: CAWSFLAGGPSNEQFF. The CDR3, as DNA: TGTGCCTGGAGTTTCCTAGCGGGAGGGCCGAGCAATGAGCAGTTCTTC. Full variable domain (rest looked up from reference TRBV30 and TRBJ2-1): SQTIHQWPATLVQPVGSPLSLECTVEGTSNPNLYWYRQAAGRGLQLLFYSVGIGQISSEVPQNLSASRPQDRQFILSSKKLLLSDSGFYLCAWSFLAGGPSNEQFFGPGTRLTVL.

This clonotype was seen just once. A much larger clonotype is one base distant, so this may be a read error. The rearrangement uses TRBV6-1 and TRBJ2-7, with TRBD2 as a possible D gene (6 bases). The CDR3 extends over 13 amino acids. CDR1 is MNHNS, CDR2 SASEGT, per germline. The chain's CDR3 is CTSSARRDYEQYF. The CDR3 coding sequence is TGTACCAGCAGTGCTAGGCGGGACTACGAGCAGTACTTC.

The genes are TRBV7-9 and TRBJ1-5, with TRBD1 as a possible D gene (6 bases). CDR1 and CDR2 from the germline V gene are SEHNR and FQNEAQ (reference sequence). Between the trimmed V and J ends, which lost 5 bases and 5 bases, there was a span of 10 bases. There are 13 residues in the CDR3. The CDR3, as DNA: TGTGCCAGCAGCGTACAGGGTGATCAGCCCCAGCATTTT. Encoded protein: CASSVQGDQPQHF.

This clonotype was seen many times. The chain combines TRBV6-1 with TRBJ1-2; D is undetermined. Looked up from germline, CDR1 is MNHNS and CDR2 is SASEGT. Trimming shortened V by 3 bases and J by 4 bases, and 12 bases separated the two germline ends. The CDR3 loop spans 14 amino acids. CDR3 protein: CASSERRTAYGYTF. The CDR3 nucleotides are TGTGCCAGCAGTGAGCGCAGAACTGCCTATGGCTACACCTTC.

V gene TRBV5-1 combines with J gene TRBJ2-7; TRBD2 agrees at 14 bases. This CDR3 has 14 amino acids. Germline V gene data show CDR1 as SGHRS and CDR2 as YFSETQ. Trimming at V came to 4 bases and at J to 7 bases, leaving 4 bases not matched to a gene. CDR3 amino acids: CASSRLAGGEEQYF. CDR3 DNA sequence: TGCGCCAGCAGCCGACTAGCGGGAGGGGAAGAGCAGTACTTC.

The V gene is TRBV5-4, the J gene TRBJ2-1; D is ambiguous. The CDR3 contains 16 residues. Germline V lookup: CDR1 SGHNT, CDR2 YYREEE (reference sequence). V gave up 4 bases and J gave up 4 bases, with 18 bases separating them. The CDR3 DNA sequence: TGTGCCAGCAGCCCTCCTCTGGGGTCGGAGTACAATGAGCAGTTCTTC. Translated, it gives CASSPPLGSEYNEQFF.

This clonotype was observed a handful of times. The chain joins TRBV5-1 to TRBJ2-7, with 10 bases identical to TRBD1. The CDR3 is 15 residues long. V shed 0 bases, J shed 6 bases, and the junction held 6 bases outside the gene matches. Germline V CDR1 and CDR2: SGHRS, YFSETQ. As DNA, the CDR3 is TGCGCCAGCAGCTTGGGAGGGACAGGGGTTTTCGAGCAGTACTTC. Translating gives CASSLGGTGVFEQYF.

The table lists this clonotype with many counts. V and J are TRBV12-3 or TRBV12-4 and TRBJ2-1; 7 bases fit TRBD2. CDR3 length: 12 residues. The ends lost 3 bases at V and 9 bases at J; junction bases unmatched: 2. DNA for the CDR3: TGTGCCAGCAGTTTGGGGGGGAGTGAGCAGTTCTTC. It specifies CASSLGGSEQFF.

This clonotype was seen many times. The chain is built from TRBV20-1 and TRBJ2-1, with 9 bases matching TRBD2. This CDR3 contains 15 residues. CDR1 DFQATT and CDR2 SNEGSKA come from the germline V gene (reference sequence). J lost 4 bases, V lost 6 bases, and 10 bases had no gene match. The CDR3 DNA sequence: TGCAGTGCCGCCGCCCTAGCGGGATTATACAATGAGCAGTTCTTC. Amino acids: CSAAALAGLYNEQFF.

The rearrangement joins TRBV6-2 or TRBV6-3 to TRBJ2-1; TRBD1 matches at 7 bases. Germline CDR1 MNHEY, CDR2 SVGEGT. The CDR3 totals 15 residues. V lost 3 bases and J lost 2; bases outside the gene matches: 4. The CDR3: CASSYTGQAYNEQFF. In nucleotides, the CDR3 is TGTGCCAGCAGTTATACCGGACAGGCCTACAATGAGCAGTTCTTC.

In its sample, this clonotype was seen many times. The J gene is TRBJ2-7, the V gene TRBV20-1; perhaps TRBD2 as D (6 bases). Germline V gives CDR1 DFQATT, CDR2 SNEGSKA (reference sequence). The length of the CDR3 is 13 residues. Trimming shortened V by 3 bases and J by 5 bases, and 14 bases separated the two germline ends. This chain's CDR3 is CSASFGTGDEQYF. CDR3 in DNA: TGCAGTGCTAGTTTCGGGACTGGAGACGAGCAGTACTTC.

This clonotype has only a few counts. The V and J genes are TRBV5-1 and TRBJ2-1; D remains ambiguous. Germline CDR1 and CDR2: SGHRS and YFSETQ. The ends were cut back, 4 bases at V and 7 bases at J, with 9 bases in the middle. This CDR3 spans 12 amino acids. CDR3 residues: CASSPLQNEQFF. DNA for the CDR3: TGCGCCAGCAGCCCCCTCCAGAATGAGCAGTTCTTC.

This clonotype was recorded at least ten times. V usage is TRBV5-1 and J usage is TRBJ2-7; 7 nucleotides match TRBD1. Germline values: CDR1 SGHRS, CDR2 YFSETQ. The junction had 15 bases not matched to a gene; V was cut back by 5 bases and J by 4 bases. The CDR3 loop spans 16 amino acids. CDR3 sequence (DNA): TGCGCCAGCAGACTCTCGACAGGACAGGTAGGGTACGAGCAGTACTTC. Protein product: CASRLSTGQVGYEQYF.

This clonotype was observed at least ten times. The V call is TRBV6-2 or TRBV6-3, the J call TRBJ2-7, with 10 bases fitting TRBD2. The V and J ends lost 6 bases and 0 bases, in that order; junction bases with no gene match: 5. Germline V lookup: CDR1 MNHEY, CDR2 SVGEGT. The CDR3 length is 15 residues. As DNA, the CDR3 is TGTGCCAGCAGACCTGGACTAGCGGCCTCCTACGAGCAGTACTTC. Its protein product is CASRPGLAASYEQYF.

This clonotype showed up just a few times. This chain connects TRBV10-3 to TRBJ1-6; D is uncertain. Germline CDR1 ENHRY, CDR2 SYGVKD. Between the trimmed V and J ends, which lost 3 bases and 7 bases, there was a span of 4 bases. This CDR3 contains 12 residues. This CDR3 is CAISDSNSPLHF. CDR3 DNA sequence: TGTGCCATCAGTGATTCAAATTCACCCCTCCACTTT.

The table lists this clonotype with many counts. The chain couples TRBV12-3 or TRBV12-4 to TRBJ2-1, with TRBD2 identical over 8 bases. V shed 7 bases and J 0 bases; nucleotides not matched to a gene: 2. The CDR3 extends over 14 amino acids. The CDR3 nucleotides read TGTGCCAGCAATCTAGCGGGCTCCTACAATGAGCAGTTCTTC. Protein sequence: CASNLAGSYNEQFF.

This clonotype has only a few counts. A much larger clone differs by one base, so this may be a read error. This rearrangement joins TRBV12-3 or TRBV12-4 to TRBJ2-3, with 12 bases that match TRBD2. This CDR3 comprises 18 residues. V gave up 8 bases and J gave up 2 bases; unmatched junction bases: 14. The chain's CDR3 is CASETGTSGWVDTDTQYF. For the CDR3, the DNA is TGTGCCAGCGAAACCGGGACTAGCGGGTGGGTTGACACAGATACGCAGTATTTT.

V gene TRBV30 combines with J gene TRBJ1-5, with D unresolved. CDR1 GTSNPN and CDR2 SVGIG come from the germline V gene (reference sequence). Trimming cost V 2 bases and J 7 bases, with 21 bases left between them. This CDR3 region has 16 residues. The CDR3 DNA reads as TGTGCCTGGAGTCCGTTTATAGAGGGTTCGGGACAGCCCCAGCATTTT. Translating it yields CAWSPFIEGSGQPQHF.

The rearrangement uses TRBV25-1 and TRBJ2-5; D is undetermined. Germline V lookup: CDR1 MGHDK, CDR2 SYGVNS. Between the trimmed V and J ends, which lost 4 bases and 7 bases, there was a span of 7 bases. CDR3 length equals 11 residues. The CDR3 loop is CASSAVGTQYF. For the CDR3, the DNA is TGTGCCAGCAGTGCCGTGGGGACCCAGTACTTC. Together with reference TRBV25-1 and TRBJ2-5, the CDR3 gives the full variable domain: EADIYQTPRYLVIGTGKKITLECSQTMGHDKMYWYQQDPGMELHLIHYSYGVNSTEKGDLSSESTVSRIRTEHFPLTLESARPSHTSQYLCASSAVGTQYFGPGTRLLVL.

The CDR3 DNA is TGTGCCAGCAGTGATGTGGGCGGTAAGCAGTACTTC. Translation: CASSDVGGKQYF. The rearrangement joins TRBV25-1 to TRBJ2-7; the D is unclear. CDR3 size: 12 residues. The germline V gene encodes CDR1 MGHDK and CDR2 SYGVNS. The V end lost 3 bases, the J end lost 8 bases, and 11 bases lay between the germline ends.

The chain recombines TRBV7-6 with TRBJ1-6; the D gene is possibly TRBD1 (5 bases). The germline V gene has CDR1 SGHVS and CDR2 FNYEAQ. The CDR3 has 16 residues. The V gene lost 5 bases and the J gene lost 5 bases, with 16 bases spanning the gap. CDR3 sequence: CASSPDGAYNNSPLHF. CDR3 in DNA: TGTGCCAGCAGCCCAGACGGGGCTTACAATAATTCACCCCTCCACTTT.

This clonotype was picked up many times. The J gene is TRBJ2-1, the V gene TRBV7-2; 9 nucleotides agree with TRBD1. V lost 3 bases and J lost 7; bases outside the gene matches: 1. The V gene's germline CDR1 is SGHTA and CDR2 FQGNSA. The CDR3 contains 13 residues. In DNA, the CDR3 is TGTGCCAGCAGCTTCGACAGGGGGAATGAGCAGTTCTTC. Translated: CASSFDRGNEQFF.

CDR3 bases: TGCGCCAGCAGCCTGGGTGAGGACCAGCCCCAGCATTTT. It is translated as CASSLGEDQPQHF. The gene calls are TRBV5-1 and TRBJ1-5; no definite D call. CDR3 length: 13 amino acids. Germline CDR1 SGHRS, CDR2 YFSETQ. V was cut by 4 bases and J by 7 bases, with 12 bases left in between.